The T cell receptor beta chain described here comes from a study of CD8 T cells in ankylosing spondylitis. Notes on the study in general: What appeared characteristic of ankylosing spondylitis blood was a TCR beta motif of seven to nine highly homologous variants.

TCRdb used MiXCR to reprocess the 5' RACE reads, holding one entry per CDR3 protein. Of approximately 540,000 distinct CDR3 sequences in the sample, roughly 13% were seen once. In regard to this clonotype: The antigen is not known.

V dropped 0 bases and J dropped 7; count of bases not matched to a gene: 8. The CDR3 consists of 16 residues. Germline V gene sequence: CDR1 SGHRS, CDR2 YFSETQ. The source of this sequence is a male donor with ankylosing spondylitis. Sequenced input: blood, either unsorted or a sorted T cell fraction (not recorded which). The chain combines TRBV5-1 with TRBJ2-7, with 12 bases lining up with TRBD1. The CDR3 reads CASSLAAGQGALEQYF. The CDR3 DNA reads TGCGCCAGCAGCTTGGCGGCGGGACAGGGGGCGCTTGAGCAGTACTTC.